Following are 7 T cell receptor beta chains from one sample sequenced in a study of T cells in localized non-small cell lung cancer. Libraries were prepared by immunoSEQ multiplex PCR; TCRdb keeps only in-frame clonotypes and omits some of them. In the table there are approximately 140,000 clones, 70% to 90% of which are singletons. Sequenced here: peripheral blood, sampled before any cancer treatment. Receptor source: a female donor over 55 with stage I lung adenocarcinoma.

This clone was seen a single time. This chain links TRBV2 with TRBJ1-2; TRBD1 agrees at 10 bases. Trimming at V came to 4 bases and at J to 5 bases, leaving 7 bases not matched to a gene. The CDR3 sequence is 15 residues long. CDR1 is SNHLY and CDR2 is FYNNEI in the germline V gene. This CDR3 is CASSAYGTGVYGYTF. The CDR3 nucleotides are TGTGCCAGCAGTGCTTATGGGACAGGGGTGTATGGCTACACCTTC.

The genes are TRBV2 and TRBJ1-4; TRBD1 agrees at 7 bases. V was clipped by 7 bases and J by 5 bases; unmatched bases: 4. The CDR3 length is 13 residues. The germline gives CDR1 SNHLY, CDR2 FYNNEI. DNA of the CDR3: TGTGCCAGCAAAGGGACAGCAAATGAAAAACTGTTTTTT. Its translation is CASKGTANEKLFF. Full variable domain (rest looked up from reference TRBV2 and TRBJ1-4): EPEVTQTPSHQVTQMGQEVILRCVPISNHLYFYWYRQILGQKVEFLVSFYNNEISEKSEIFDDQFSVERPDGSNFTLKIRSTKLEDSAMYFCASKGTANEKLFFGSGTQLSVL.

J is TRBJ2-7 and V is TRBV7-9; 9 bases agree with TRBD1. The CDR3 consists of 15 residues. Trimming at V came to 5 bases and at J to 6 bases, leaving 11 bases not matched to a gene. Germline CDR1 SEHNR, CDR2 FQNEAQ (reference sequence). For the CDR3, the DNA is TGTGCCAGCAGCCAACCGGGACAGGGCTATCTCGAGCAGTACTTC. This encodes CASSQPGQGYLEQYF. The entire variable domain, with the rest obtained from reference TRBV7-9 and TRBJ2-7, is as follows: DTGVSQNPRHKITKRGQNVTFRCDPISEHNRLYWYRQTLGQGPEFLTYFQNEAQLEKSRLLSDRFSAERPKGSFSTLEIQRTEQGDSAMYLCASSQPGQGYLEQYFGPGTRLTVT.

Here the CDR3 DNA reads TGTGCCAGCACCCGCGGTGGGGTCCCCTACGAGCAGTACTTC. It is translated as CASTRGGVPYEQYF. The chain couples TRBV27 to TRBJ2-7; D is ambiguous. Germline V CDR1 and CDR2: MNHEY, SMNVEV (reference sequence). The length of the CDR3 is 14 residues. Trimming cost V 7 bases and J 2 bases, with 15 bases left between them.

This clone was detected only once. The genes are TRBV2 and TRBJ2-1; D ambiguous. Germline V gene data show CDR1 as SNHLY and CDR2 as FYNNEI. V shed 5 bases and J shed 5 bases, with 13 bases lying between them. CDR3 size: 14 residues. The CDR3 DNA reads as TGTGCCAGCAGTAGGACGAGTGCGGACAATGAGCAGTTCTTC. Translating gives CASSRTSADNEQFF.

The CDR3 loop reads CASSPQKTETQYF. As DNA, the CDR3 is TGTGCCAGCAGCCCACAGAAAACGGAGACCCAGTACTTC. The chain links TRBV7-3 to TRBJ2-5; D unclear. Trimming shortened V by 5 bases and J by 5 bases, and 12 bases separated the two germline ends. CDR1 and CDR2 from the germline V gene are SGHTA and FQGTGA. This CDR3 region has 13 residues.

This chain's CDR3 is CASSEMASGSDEQYF. The CDR3 nucleotides read TGTGCCAGCAGTGAGATGGCTAGCGGGAGTGACGAGCAGTACTTC. The V gene is TRBV6-4, the J gene TRBJ2-7; TRBD2 matches at 10 bases. This CDR3 is 15 amino acids long. Trimming at V came to 3 bases and at J to 5 bases, leaving 7 bases not matched to a gene. CDR1 is MRHNA, CDR2 SNTAGT, per germline.